Presented here are 32 T cell receptor beta chains from one specimen sequenced in a study of cytomegalovirus exposure and HLA in healthy donors. In the PCR, 60 Vbeta and 13 Jbeta primers were used. Produced via immunoSEQ multiplex PCR; TCRdb's table is partial and in-frame only. The table shows under 95,000 clones, with around 82% occurring only once. The sample was PBMCs. The receptors derive from a male donor in good health and CMV-seronegative.

J is TRBJ1-1 and V is TRBV2; tentatively, D is TRBD1 (6 bases). This CDR3 comprises 12 residues. Trimming stripped 11 bases from V and 4 bases from J, with 14 bases between. Germline lookup yields CDR1 SNHLY and CDR2 FYNNEI. CDR3 nucleotide sequence: TGTGCCTCCCATGGCAGGGGCACTGAAGCTTTCTTT. Protein: CASHGRGTEAFF.

The chain carries TRBV7-2 and TRBJ2-7; 11 nucleotides agree with TRBD2. This CDR3 has 16 amino acids. V shed 6 bases, J shed 7 bases, and the junction held 14 bases outside the gene matches. Germline assignment: CDR1 SGHTA and CDR2 FQGNSA. The CDR3 here is CASSPALAGGPGEQYF. DNA of the CDR3: TGTGCCAGCAGTCCCGCGTTAGCGGGGGGGCCGGGAGAGCAGTACTTC.

V and J are TRBV4-1 and TRBJ1-2; 8 bases match TRBD1. Germline V CDR1 and CDR2: MGHRA, YSYEKL. V was pared by 0 bases and J by 6 bases, with 3 bases of the junction left unmatched. The CDR3 is 14 amino acids. CDR3 nucleotides: TGCGCCAGCAGCCAAGAGCAGGGGGCGCATGGCTACACCTTC. Residues: CASSQEQGAHGYTF.

This clone has just a few counts. This chain joins TRBV4-3 and TRBJ2-1; TRBD1 might be the D (6 bases). Germline V gene lookup returns CDR1 LGHNA and CDR2 YSLEER. V was shortened by 0 bases and J by 4 bases, with 31 bases between the two germline ends. There are 22 residues in the CDR3. CDR3 region: CASSQDNWSSIENRDPYNEQFF. In DNA, the CDR3 is TGCGCCAGCAGCCAAGATAATTGGTCTTCAATTGAGAACAGGGACCCTTACAATGAGCAGTTCTTC.

The V gene is TRBV5-1, the J gene TRBJ2-5; 8 nucleotides agree with TRBD1. The junction had 3 bases not matched to a gene; V was cut back by 7 bases and J by 4 bases. CDR3 length equals 12 residues. Looked up from germline, CDR1 is SGHRS and CDR2 is YFSETQ. The CDR3 spells CASHGTGETQYF. The CDR3 DNA follows: TGCGCCAGCCATGGGACAGGAGAGACCCAGTACTTC.

The V gene is TRBV30, the J gene TRBJ2-1; unclear D gene. The CDR3 length is 12 residues. Germline CDR1 reads GTSNPN; CDR2 reads SVGIG (reference sequence). Trimming removed 3 bases at V and 1 base at J, with 4 bases between. CDR3 nucleotide sequence: TGTGCCTGGAGCGGGTCCTACAATGAGCAGTTCTTC. Its protein is CAWSGSYNEQFF.

The rearrangement joins TRBV5-1 to TRBJ1-4, with a tentative D call TRBD1 (6 bases). CDR1 and CDR2 (germline): SGHRS, YFSETQ. CDR3 length equals 16 residues. Trimming pared 2 bases from V and 0 bases from J, leaving 11 bases between. CDR3 DNA sequence: TGCGCCAGCAGCTTTTTGCCAGGGGCAACTAATGAAAAACTGTTTTTT. Its protein is CASSFLPGATNEKLFF. The complete variable domain, with remaining parts taken from reference TRBV5-1 and TRBJ1-4, reads KAGVTQTPRYLIKTRGQQVTLSCSPISGHRSVSWYQQTPGQGLQFLFEYFSETQRNKGNFPGRFSGRQFSNSRSEMNVSTLELGDSALYLCASSFLPGATNEKLFFGSGTQLSVL.

CDR3 nucleotide sequence: TGTGCCAGCAGCCAAGCGGGGGACGAGCAGTTCTTC. This codes for CASSQAGDEQFF. The rearrangement joins TRBV4-2 to TRBJ2-1; TRBD2 might be the D (6 bases). The germline V and J ends were trimmed by 1 base and 10 bases, with 8 bases remaining between them. Germline-derived CDR1 and CDR2 are LGHNA and YNFKEQ. The CDR3 sequence is 12 residues long.

V usage is TRBV7-8 and J usage is TRBJ1-5; 10 positions agree with TRBD1. The CDR3 is 16 amino acids. Trimming cost V 5 bases and J 7 bases; bases outside gene matches: 11. The germline gives CDR1 SGHVS, CDR2 FQNEAQ. CDR3 region: CASSPRQGAVRQPQHF. For the CDR3, the DNA is TGTGCCAGCAGCCCCCGACAGGGGGCGGTTCGGCAGCCCCAGCATTTT.

This chain uses TRBV30 with TRBJ2-7, with 8 bases lining up with TRBD2. This CDR3 has 15 amino acids. CDR1 GTSNPN and CDR2 SVGIG come from the germline V gene (reference sequence). Trimming removed 0 bases from V and 1 base from J; junction bases left unmatched: 5. CDR3: CAWSVPLAGSYEQYF. The CDR3 DNA is TGTGCCTGGAGTGTACCCTTAGCGGGGTCCTACGAGCAGTACTTC.

The V and J genes are TRBV7-9 and TRBJ2-2, with a tentative D call TRBD1 (5 bases). CDR3 length equals 17 residues. V was cut by 0 bases and J by 5 bases, with 16 bases left in between. Germline CDR1 is SEHNR and CDR2 is FQNEAQ (reference sequence). In DNA form, the CDR3 reads TGTGCCAGCAGCTTAGCGCCGATAGGGGTTGGGACCGGGGAGCTGTTTTTT. It yields the protein CASSLAPIGVGTGELFF.

This chain uses TRBV6-1 with TRBJ2-1, with a tentative D call TRBD2 (5 bases). CDR1 is MNHNS, CDR2 SASEGT, per germline. The V end was cut by 7 bases, the J end by 4 bases, with 17 bases between. This CDR3 region has 15 residues. The CDR3 region has the DNA TGTGCCAGCACCCGGGAAGATGGGAGTTACAATGAGCAGTTCTTC. Translated, it gives CASTREDGSYNEQFF.

The count of this clone is one. The chain is built from TRBV9 and TRBJ1-3; 8 bases are shared with TRBD1. J gave up 0 bases and V 0 bases, and 11 bases lay outside the gene matches. The CDR3 covers 19 residues. Germline V lookup: CDR1 SGDLS, CDR2 YYNGEE. CDR3 region: CASSVEGVGQGLSGNTIYF. CDR3 bases: TGTGCCAGCAGCGTAGAGGGAGTCGGACAGGGACTCTCTGGAAACACCATATATTTT. The variable domain in full, completed from reference TRBV9 and TRBJ1-3, reads DSGVTQTPKHLITATGQRVTLRCSPRSGDLSVYWYQQSLDQGLQFLIQYYNGEERAKGNILERFSAQQFPDLHSELNLSSLELGDSALYFCASSVEGVGQGLSGNTIYFGEGSWLTVV.

The chain uses TRBV6-1 and TRBJ1-4, with D uncertain. Germline CDR1 is MNHNS and CDR2 is SASEGT. This CDR3 spans 14 amino acids. V was trimmed by 6 bases and J by 4 bases, leaving 12 bases between them. This chain's CDR3 is CASSGNSFNEKLFF. The CDR3 DNA reads as TGTGCCAGCAGCGGTAACAGTTTTAATGAAAAACTGTTTTTT.

This chain links TRBV7-9 with TRBJ2-6; 8 nucleotides line up with TRBD1. CDR1 SEHNR and CDR2 FQNEAQ come from the germline V gene (reference sequence). V shed 0 bases and J 2 bases; nucleotides not matched to a gene: 0. The CDR3 totals 16 residues. The CDR3 DNA reads as TGTGCCAGCAGCTTAGCACAGGGGGCTGGGGCCAACGTCCTGACTTTC. As protein: CASSLAQGAGANVLTF.

The CDR3 DNA is TGTGCCAGCAGCTTAAGGGGGCAGTACCTGTTTTTT. Its protein is CASSLRGQYLFF. This chain links TRBV7-9 with TRBJ1-4, with 7 bases lining up with TRBD1. CDR1 SEHNR and CDR2 FQNEAQ come from the germline V gene (reference sequence). V lost 2 bases, J lost 14 bases, and 5 bases stayed unmatched. CDR3 length: 12 amino acids.

The chain recombines TRBV5-1 with TRBJ1-1, with D uncertain. CDR3 length equals 13 residues. Trimming took off 1 base at V and 1 base at J, with 5 bases between the two ends. Looked up from germline, CDR1 is SGHRS and CDR2 is YFSETQ. The CDR3 spells CASSLTENTEAFF. The CDR3 DNA follows: TGCGCCAGCAGCTTGACAGAGAACACTGAAGCTTTCTTT. Combining the CDR3 with reference TRBV5-1 and TRBJ1-1 gives the whole variable domain KAGVTQTPRYLIKTRGQQVTLSCSPISGHRSVSWYQQTPGQGLQFLFEYFSETQRNKGNFPGRFSGRQFSNSRSEMNVSTLELGDSALYLCASSLTENTEAFFGQGTRLTVV.

This rearrangement joins TRBV5-1 to TRBJ1-1; perhaps TRBD1 as D (5 bases). V gave up 0 bases and J gave up 1 base, with 16 bases separating them. This CDR3 region has 17 residues. CDR1 SGHRS and CDR2 YFSETQ come from the germline V gene. CDR3 residues: CASSLDGRVKTNTEAFF. The CDR3 nucleotides are TGCGCCAGCAGCTTGGACGGCAGGGTAAAGACGAACACTGAAGCTTTCTTT.

A remark on this clone: At one end the junction does not follow the germline gene, possibly because of a read error. This sample also contains other DNA sequences that code for the same CDR3. The chain combines TRBV18 with TRBJ1-5, with 9 bases matching TRBD1. The CDR3 covers 20 residues. The germline V gene encodes CDR1 KGHSH and CDR2 LQKENI. The CDR3 region is CASSPIDIQQGARRNQPQHF. CDR3 nucleotides: TGTGCCAGCTCACCAATCGACATACAACAGGGGGCGCGTCGCAATCAGCCCCAACATTTT.

The chain combines TRBV7-6 with TRBJ2-1, with TRBD2 identical over 9 bases. The CDR3 runs 18 residues. Germline V gene data show CDR1 as SGHVS and CDR2 as FNYEAQ. V lost 4 bases to trimming and J lost 7 bases; unmatched junction nucleotides: 17. In nucleotides, the CDR3 is TGTGCCAGCAGCTCCCCTGGGGGCGGAGCGGGGGGTGGAAATGAGCAGTTCTTC. Protein product: CASSSPGGGAGGGNEQFF.

The chain employs TRBV28 and TRBJ1-5; 9 nucleotides align to TRBD1. CDR1 is MDHEN and CDR2 is SYDVKM in the germline V gene. V trimming: 6 bases; J trimming: 4 bases; junction bases outside the gene matches: 7. CDR3 size: 15 residues. The CDR3 loop is CASRPGTGPNQPQHF. The CDR3 DNA sequence: TGTGCCAGCAGACCTGGGACAGGGCCGAATCAGCCCCAGCATTTT. Filled out from reference TRBV28 and TRBJ1-5, the complete variable domain reads DVKVTQSSRYLVKRTGEKVFLECVQDMDHENMFWYRQDPGLGLRLIYFSYDVKMKEKGDIPEGYSVSREKKERFSLILESASTNQTSMYLCASRPGTGPNQPQHFGDGTRLSIL.

The genes are TRBV28 and TRBJ1-5; 8 nucleotides match TRBD1. Germline assignment: CDR1 MDHEN and CDR2 SYDVKM. The CDR3 runs to 14 residues. The V gene end was trimmed by 6 bases and the J gene end by 7 bases; junction bases not matched to a gene: 8. The CDR3 here is CASSRDRGWQPQHF. CDR3 sequence (DNA): TGTGCCAGCAGCCGAGACAGGGGATGGCAGCCCCAGCATTTT.

The chain uses TRBV7-9 and TRBJ1-2, with D unclear. Trimming left V 4 bases short and J 4 bases short, with 10 bases between. The CDR3 contains 13 residues. The germline CDR1 and CDR2 sequences are SEHNR and FQNEAQ (reference sequence). The CDR3 region has the DNA TGTGCCAGCAGCTATGACTCATTCTATGGCTACACCTTC. Protein product: CASSYDSFYGYTF. Complete variable domain (other parts from reference TRBV7-9 and TRBJ1-2): DTGVSQNPRHKITKRGQNVTFRCDPISEHNRLYWYRQTLGQGPEFLTYFQNEAQLEKSRLLSDRFSAERPKGSFSTLEIQRTEQGDSAMYLCASSYDSFYGYTFGSGTRLTVV.

The rearrangement links TRBV5-1 to TRBJ2-3; TRBD2 might be the D (6 bases). The V gene's germline CDR1 is SGHRS and CDR2 YFSETQ. CDR3 size: 15 residues. V was cut by 4 bases and J by 1 base, with 13 bases left in between. The CDR3 here is CASSPTGGGTDTQYF. In DNA, the CDR3 is TGCGCCAGCAGCCCTACCGGGGGAGGCACAGATACGCAGTATTTT.

This chain uses TRBV19 with TRBJ2-7, with 8 bases matching TRBD2. V gave up 9 bases and J gave up 2 bases; unmatched junction bases: 9. CDR1 LNHDA and CDR2 SQIVND come from the germline V gene (reference sequence). The CDR3 has 14 residues. The CDR3 DNA follows: TGTGCCAGCCGCGGAGCTAGCGGGCCCTACGAGCAGTACTTC. This sequence encodes CASRGASGPYEQYF. Drawing the rest from reference TRBV19 and TRBJ2-7, the complete variable domain is DGGITQSPKYLFRKEGQNVTLSCEQNLNHDAMYWYRQDPGQGLRLIYYSQIVNDFQKGDIAEGYSVSREKKESFPLTVTSAQKNPTAFYLCASRGASGPYEQYFGPGTRLTVT.

The gene calls are TRBV2 and TRBJ1-2; 8 bases are a match to TRBD1. The CDR3 consists of 16 residues. The V segment lost 6 bases and the J segment 8 bases; nucleotides outside the gene matches: 17. CDR1 is SNHLY and CDR2 is FYNNEI in the germline V gene. In DNA form, the CDR3 reads TGTGCCAGCAGCGCTCCCCGCGGACAGGGAGTGTGGGGCTACACCTTC. It is translated as CASSAPRGQGVWGYTF.

V is TRBV19 and J is TRBJ1-2; 8 bases line up with TRBD1. The ends lost 7 bases at V and 7 bases at J; junction bases unmatched: 5. This CDR3 has 12 residues. Germline CDR1 LNHDA, CDR2 SQIVND (reference sequence). The DNA for the CDR3 is TGTGCCAGTACCGGACAGGGTATTGGCTACACCTTC. Translation: CASTGQGIGYTF. Complete variable domain (other parts from reference TRBV19 and TRBJ1-2): DGGITQSPKYLFRKEGQNVTLSCEQNLNHDAMYWYRQDPGQGLRLIYYSQIVNDFQKGDIAEGYSVSREKKESFPLTVTSAQKNPTAFYLCASTGQGIGYTFGSGTRLTVV.

The chain couples TRBV7-2 to TRBJ1-2; possibly TRBD1 for D (6 bases). Trimming left V 1 base short and J 1 base short, with 16 bases between. There are 17 residues in the CDR3. The germline V gene has CDR1 SGHTA and CDR2 FQGNSA. Here the CDR3 DNA reads TGTGCCAGCAGCTTAGAACCCCGACAGGAAATTAACTATGGCTACACCTTC. It is translated as CASSLEPRQEINYGYTF.

CDR3 loop: CASSYQGPSTDTQYF. Written as DNA, the CDR3 is TGTGCCAGCAGTTACCAGGGGCCAAGCACAGATACGCAGTATTTT. This rearrangement joins TRBV6-6 to TRBJ2-3; D perhaps matches TRBD1 (6 bases). V was shortened by 2 bases and J by 0 bases, with 9 bases between the two germline ends. This CDR3 has 15 amino acids. CDR1 and CDR2 (germline): MNHNY, SVGAGI (reference sequence).

Turning to this clone: Additional DNA sequences in this sample encode the identical CDR3. The chain is built from TRBV19 and TRBJ1-1; 7 bases are shared with TRBD1. Per the germline V gene, CDR1 is LNHDA and CDR2 is SQIVND (reference sequence). This CDR3 spans 13 amino acids. J was trimmed by 5 bases and V by 5 bases; bases with no gene match: 5. The CDR3 coding sequence is TGTGCCAGTAGTCGACAGGGTAGTACTGAAGCTTTCTTT. This codes for CASSRQGSTEAFF.

The chain combines TRBV11-2 with TRBJ2-2; possible D gene TRBD2, 6 bases. The CDR3 runs to 12 residues. Trimming cost V 5 bases and J 7 bases, with 8 bases left between them. CDR1 is SGHAT, CDR2 FQNNGV, per germline. The CDR3 loop reads CASSGGVGELFF. The CDR3 DNA follows: TGTGCCAGCAGCGGAGGGGTCGGGGAGCTGTTTTTT.

The J gene is TRBJ2-5, the V gene TRBV4-1; TRBD2 matches at 14 bases. Germline V CDR1 and CDR2: MGHRA, YSYEKL. The CDR3 length is 16 residues. The junction had 4 bases not matched to a gene; V was cut back by 4 bases and J by 3 bases. This CDR3 reads CASSPGLAGVEETQYF. CDR3 bases: TGCGCCAGCAGCCCGGGACTAGCGGGAGTCGAAGAGACCCAGTACTTC.